These 3 T cell receptor beta chains were all obtained from the same sample, sequenced in a study of T cell repertoires in cytomegalovirus infection. TCRdb re-derived calls from the reads in MiXCR, one entry per CDR3 protein. The table includes around 530,000 distinct CDR3 sequences, about a quarter detected once. The specimen sequenced was PBMCs. The receptors stem from a human donor in good health (CMV status not recorded). Some clones in this sample may be carry-over from other donors' samples.

The chain uses TRBV12-3 or TRBV12-4 and TRBJ1-1; a weak D match, TRBD1 (6 bases). This CDR3 comprises 15 residues. Trimming removed 5 bases from V and 5 bases from J, with 18 bases in between. The CDR3 nucleotides read TGTGCCAGCAGTCTCAACGAGGGGGGCCGGACTGAAGCTTTCTTT. Translation: CASSLNEGGRTEAFF.

The chain carries TRBV6-1 and TRBJ2-1; D could derive from TRBD1 or TRBD2 (5 bases each). This CDR3 has 11 amino acids. Germline V gives CDR1 MNHNS, CDR2 SASEGT. Trimming removed 7 bases from V and 9 bases from J, with 10 bases in between. The CDR3 sequence is CASTRGGEQFF. In DNA form, the CDR3 reads TGTGCCAGCACTCGGGGCGGTGAGCAGTTCTTC.

The table lists this clonotype with a few counts. This chain connects TRBV11-3 to TRBJ2-3; the match to TRBD2 covers 10 bases. Germline CDR1 SGHNT, CDR2 YENEEA. The CDR3 length is 16 residues. Trimming cost V 5 bases and J 2 bases; bases outside gene matches: 7. Here the CDR3 DNA reads TGTGCCAGCAGCCCCGATAGCGGGAGGAACACAGATACGCAGTATTTT. This gives the protein CASSPDSGRNTDTQYF.